These T cell receptor beta chains were read from a single sample in a study of blood T cell repertoires in COVID-19. Using immunoSEQ multiplex PCR, the repertoire was profiled, and TCRdb retains in-frame clones only, with some absent. The sample shows hundreds of thousands of clones, around 89% of them seen only once. Sequenced sample: PBMCs or T cells enriched from blood (not recorded which). The origin of the receptors is a man aged 30 to 39 who had recovered from COVID-19. Both conserved end residues are part of each CDR3. D genes are given only for firm matches. Expanded clones get a size class; other rows say once, few or many, or leave the size out.

TRBD1	15	TRBV28	TRBJ2-7	.	TGTGCCAGCACCCTAGGGGGACAGGGGACCTACGAGCAGTACTTC	CASTLGGQGTYEQYF
.	13	TRBV18	TRBJ2-1	once	TGTGCCAGCTCACCTAGGTCAACGGGTGAGCAGTTCTTC	CASSPRSTGEQFF
.	13	TRBV18	TRBJ2-5	.	TGTGCCAGCTCCTCGTTGGGGGGAGAGACCCAGTACTTC	CASSSLGGETQYF
TRBD2	16	TRBV6-1	TRBJ2-1	.	TGTGCCAGCAGTGAAGAAAGCGGGACCTCCTACAATGAGCAGTTCTTC	CASSEESGTSYNEQFF
TRBD2	16	TRBV20-1	TRBJ2-7	.	TGCAGTGCGAGTGGAGTTAGCGGGGAGATTCAGTACGAGCAGTACTTC	CSASGVSGEIQYEQYF
TRBD1	12	TRBV10-3	TRBJ1-1	.	TGTGCCATCCGAGGAGGGGGCGGTGAAGCTTTCTTT	CAIRGGGGEAFF
TRBD1	13	TRBV7-9	TRBJ2-7	.	TGTGCCAGCAGCTTGACAGGGTACTACGAGCAGTACTTC	CASSLTGYYEQYF
TRBD1	15	TRBV28	TRBJ2-7	.	TGTGCCATAGAACCGGGACAGGGGGCTAACTACGAGCAGTACTTC	CAIEPGQGANYEQYF
TRBD1	15	TRBV10-3	TRBJ1-1	once	TGTGCCATCAGTGAAACCACAGGGGGCCATACTGAAGCTTTCTTT	CAISETTGGHTEAFF
.	14	TRBV6-5	TRBJ1-5	.	TGTGCCTCCCAGGGTCTGGGGAGCAATCAGCCCCAGCATTTT	CASQGLGSNQPQHF
.	15	TRBV5-5	TRBJ1-1	once	TGTGCCAGCAGCCCCCGGTTCATCATGAACACTGAAGCTTTCTTT	CASSPRFIMNTEAFF
.	15	TRBV20-1	TRBJ1-3	.	TGCAGTGCTAGTCGCCCGGACAGCTCTGGAAACACCATATATTTT	CSASRPDSSGNTIYF
.	15	TRBV3-1/TRBV3-2	TRBJ2-2	.	TGTGCCAGCAGCCAAGTCGGAGGCCCCACCGGGGAGCTGTTTTTT	CASSQVGGPTGELFF
.	13	TRBV5-6	TRBJ2-3	.	TGTGCCAGCAGCCCGGACTTAACAGATACGCAGTATTTT	CASSPDLTDTQYF
.	15	TRBV5-5	TRBJ1-6	.	TGTGCCAGCAGCTTGAGGCCCGGGGAGAATTCACCCCTCCACTTT	CASSLRPGENSPLHF
TRBD1	16	TRBV4-1	TRBJ2-3	.	TGCGCCAGCAGCCAAGACGGACGACAGGGGACGGATACGCAGTATTTT	CASSQDGRQGTDTQYF
.	13	TRBV27	TRBJ2-1	.	TGTGCCAGCGGCGGGACGGCTAGGAATGAGCAGTTCTTC	CASGGTARNEQFF